This is a list of T cell receptor beta chains from one sample in a study of T cell responses to AZD1222 COVID-19 vaccine. Sequencing used immunoSEQ multiplex PCR; TCRdb keeps in-frame clones, though not all of them. The table lists roughly 120,000 clones, around 83% of them singletons. The sample in question was peripheral blood, obtained 28 days after the second AZD1222 dose. The receptors here all came from an adult who received the AZD1222 COVID-19 vaccine. The CDR3 runs from the conserved cysteine through the conserved F or W. D genes are given only for firm matches. Only part of the rows carry a size: once, few, many, or a class if the clone is expanded.

v_gene: TRBV15
abundance: NA
d_gene: NA
j_gene: TRBJ2-5
CDR3aa: CATSIRLGPSETQYF
CDR3nt: TGTGCCACCAGCATAAGACTGGGACCTTCTGAGACCCAGTACTTC

v_gene: TRBV7-9
abundance: NA
d_gene: NA
j_gene: TRBJ1-2
CDR3aa: CASTRPRDGYTF
CDR3nt: TGTGCCAGCACACGACCTAGAGACGGCTACACCTTC

v_gene: TRBV3-1/TRBV3-2
abundance: NA
d_gene: NA
j_gene: TRBJ1-6
CDR3aa: CASSPLMAGQSPLHF
CDR3nt: TGTGCCAGCAGCCCCCTGATGGCAGGGCAATCACCCCTCCACTTT

v_gene: TRBV19
abundance: once
d_gene: NA
j_gene: TRBJ2-7
CDR3aa: CASSTRQARSYEQYF
CDR3nt: TGTGCCAGTAGTACCCGACAGGCCCGCTCCTACGAGCAGTACTTC

v_gene: TRBV18
abundance: NA
d_gene: NA
j_gene: TRBJ1-1
CDR3aa: CASSELPMNTEAFF
CDR3nt: TGTGCCAGCTCAGAGCTACCAATGAACACTGAAGCTTTCTTT

v_gene: TRBV3-1/TRBV3-2
abundance: NA
d_gene: NA
j_gene: TRBJ1-5
CDR3aa: CASSQGRGNQPQHF
CDR3nt: TGTGCCAGCAGCCAAGGAAGGGGGAATCAGCCCCAGCATTTT

v_gene: TRBV12-3/TRBV12-4
abundance: NA
d_gene: NA
j_gene: TRBJ1-5
CDR3aa: CASSLARGQPQHF
CDR3nt: TGTGCCAGCAGTTTAGCGCGCGGTCAGCCCCAGCATTTT

v_gene: TRBV29-1
abundance: NA
d_gene: TRBD1
j_gene: TRBJ1-4
CDR3aa: CSVVGQGNEKLFF
CDR3nt: TGCAGCGTTGTTGGACAGGGAAACGAAAAACTGTTTTTT

v_gene: TRBV2
abundance: once
d_gene: NA
j_gene: TRBJ2-2
CDR3aa: CASSEAGTKTGELFF
CDR3nt: TGTGCCAGCAGTGAAGCCGGGACGAAAACCGGGGAGCTGTTTTTT

v_gene: TRBV5-5
abundance: few
d_gene: NA
j_gene: TRBJ1-5
CDR3aa: CASSLEAGPGQPQHF
CDR3nt: TGTGCCAGCAGCTTGGAGGCAGGGCCGGGACAGCCCCAGCATTTT

v_gene: TRBV19
abundance: NA
d_gene: TRBD1
j_gene: TRBJ2-1
CDR3aa: CASSIAGTGARGQFF
CDR3nt: TGTGCCAGTAGTATTGCAGGGACAGGAGCCAGAGGGCAGTTCTTC

v_gene: TRBV6-5
abundance: NA
d_gene: NA
j_gene: TRBJ1-4
CDR3aa: CASSHRGGAFEKLFF
CDR3nt: TGTGCCAGCAGCCACCGAGGGGGGGCTTTTGAAAAACTGTTTTTT

v_gene: TRBV5-1
abundance: NA
d_gene: TRBD2
j_gene: TRBJ2-5
CDR3aa: CASSSTSGGAETQYF
CDR3nt: TGCGCCAGCAGCTCTACTAGCGGGGGGGCGGAGACCCAGTACTTC

v_gene: TRBV18
abundance: NA
d_gene: NA
j_gene: TRBJ1-4
CDR3aa: CASSPDGQPTGLFF
CDR3nt: TGTGCCAGCTCACCAGATGGACAGCCAACGGGACTGTTTTTT

v_gene: TRBV10-1
abundance: once
d_gene: NA
j_gene: TRBJ1-2
CDR3aa: CASSRDGYGYTF
CDR3nt: TGCGCCAGCAGCCGGGACGGCTATGGCTACACCTTC

v_gene: TRBV7-7
abundance: NA
d_gene: NA
j_gene: TRBJ1-1
CDR3aa: CASVLIRQAGTEAFF
CDR3nt: TGTGCTAGCGTCCTCATCCGGCAGGCAGGCACTGAAGCTTTCTTT

v_gene: TRBV9
abundance: NA
d_gene: NA
j_gene: TRBJ2-3
CDR3aa: CASSVDGAPDTQYF
CDR3nt: TGTGCCAGCAGCGTAGATGGGGCCCCAGATACGCAGTATTTT

v_gene: TRBV6-5
abundance: NA
d_gene: TRBD1
j_gene: TRBJ1-1
CDR3aa: CASSSGTVDPTEAFF
CDR3nt: TGTGCCAGCAGTTCCGGGACAGTGGATCCCACTGAAGCTTTCTTT

v_gene: TRBV6-5
abundance: NA
d_gene: NA
j_gene: TRBJ1-2
CDR3aa: CASRRSGENYGYTF
CDR3nt: TGTGCCAGCAGGAGATCGGGGGAGAACTATGGCTACACCTTC

v_gene: TRBV4-3
abundance: few
d_gene: NA
j_gene: TRBJ1-3
CDR3aa: CASSQDLISGNTIYF
CDR3nt: TGCGCCAGCAGCCAAGATCTGATATCTGGAAACACCATATATTTT

v_gene: TRBV18
abundance: NA
d_gene: NA
j_gene: TRBJ1-1
CDR3aa: CASSSKNTEAFF
CDR3nt: TGTGCCAGCTCCTCGAAGAACACTGAAGCTTTCTTT

v_gene: TRBV6-2/TRBV6-3
abundance: NA
d_gene: NA
j_gene: TRBJ2-7
CDR3aa: CASSSEDYYEQYF
CDR3nt: TGTGCCAGCAGTTCGGAGGATTATTACGAGCAGTACTTC

v_gene: TRBV5-4
abundance: NA
d_gene: TRBD1
j_gene: TRBJ1-1
CDR3aa: CASSLVGTGNWRAFF
CDR3nt: TGTGCCAGCAGCTTGGTGGGGACAGGGAATTGGAGAGCTTTCTTT

v_gene: TRBV5-5
abundance: NA
d_gene: NA
j_gene: TRBJ1-5
CDR3aa: CASSTALGSNQPQHF
CDR3nt: TGTGCCAGCAGCACCGCCTTAGGGAGCAATCAGCCCCAGCATTTT

v_gene: TRBV10-2
abundance: NA
d_gene: NA
j_gene: TRBJ1-1
CDR3aa: CASMGRDTEAFF
CDR3nt: TGCGCCAGCATGGGGAGGGACACTGAAGCTTTCTTT

v_gene: TRBV5-1
abundance: NA
d_gene: NA
j_gene: TRBJ2-2
CDR3aa: CASSMWGNTGELFF
CDR3nt: TGCGCCAGCAGCATGTGGGGGAACACCGGGGAGCTGTTTTTT

v_gene: TRBV2
abundance: NA
d_gene: NA
j_gene: TRBJ2-5
CDR3aa: CASTAGIQETQYF
CDR3nt: TGTGCCTCCACTGCGGGGATCCAAGAGACCCAGTACTTC